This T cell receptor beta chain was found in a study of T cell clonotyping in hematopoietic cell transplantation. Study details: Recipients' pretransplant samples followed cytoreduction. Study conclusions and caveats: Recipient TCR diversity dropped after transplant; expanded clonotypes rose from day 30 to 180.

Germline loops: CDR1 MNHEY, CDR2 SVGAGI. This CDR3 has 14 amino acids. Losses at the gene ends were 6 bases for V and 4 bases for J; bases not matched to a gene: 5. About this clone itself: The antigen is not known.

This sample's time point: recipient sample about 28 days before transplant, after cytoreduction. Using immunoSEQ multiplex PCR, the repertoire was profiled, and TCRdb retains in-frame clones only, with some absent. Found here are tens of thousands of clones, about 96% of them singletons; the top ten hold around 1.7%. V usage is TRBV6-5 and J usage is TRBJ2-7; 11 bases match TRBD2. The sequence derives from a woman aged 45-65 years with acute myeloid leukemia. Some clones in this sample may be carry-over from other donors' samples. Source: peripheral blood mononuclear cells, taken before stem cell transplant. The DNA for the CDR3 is TGTGCCAGCAGCATAGCGGGAGGGCCGTACGAGCAGTACTTC. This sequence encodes CASSIAGGPYEQYF.